This passage covers 10 T cell receptor beta chains from one sample sequenced in a study of T cell responses to AZD1222 COVID-19 vaccine. The table came from immunoSEQ multiplex PCR; TCRdb's copy has only in-frame clones and leaves some out. The sample consists of tens of thousands of clones, nearly 90% of them appearing once. Source: peripheral blood, taken on day 0 of AZD1222 vaccination. Receptors were obtained from an adult in good health.

The chain has TRBV12-3 or TRBV12-4 and TRBJ2-2, with a weak D call TRBD2 (5 bases). V lost 11 bases and J lost 7, with 11 bases in between. The CDR3 consists of 11 residues. CDR3 DNA: TGTGCCTGTCGAGGGAACGGGGAGCTGTTTTTT. It is translated as CACRGNGELFF.

This sequence joins TRBV6-1 and TRBJ2-7, with TRBD1 matching over 7 bases. Germline loops: CDR1 MNHNS, CDR2 SASEGT. Unmatched junction bases numbered 10, after V lost 1 base and J lost 4 bases. The CDR3 is 16 amino acids. In nucleotides, the CDR3 is TGTGCCAGCAGTGAAGAGGTCGCGACAGGGAAGTACGAGCAGTACGTC. Translated: CASSEEVATGKYEQYV.

The chain joins TRBV5-4 to TRBJ1-2; 9 nucleotides agree with TRBD1. The junction had 15 bases not matched to a gene; V was cut back by 4 bases and J by 8 bases. This CDR3 comprises 16 residues. Germline CDR1 is SGHNT and CDR2 is YYREEE (reference sequence). Here the CDR3 reads CASSANARTGVEGYTF. The CDR3 region has the DNA TGTGCCAGCAGCGCGAACGCCAGGACAGGGGTTGAGGGCTACACCTTC.

This rearrangement joins TRBV3-1 (or the pseudogene TRBV3-2) to TRBJ1-2; no clear D gene. Per germline, CDR1 LGHDT and CDR2 YNNKEL (reference sequence). V gave up 0 bases and J gave up 8 bases, with 13 bases separating them. The CDR3 has 14 residues. The CDR3 sequence: CASSQEDRMGGYTF. DNA for the CDR3: TGTGCCAGCAGCCAAGAAGACCGAATGGGCGGCTACACCTTC.

The rearrangement uses TRBV18 and TRBJ2-1; D unclear. CDR1 and CDR2 from the germline V gene are KGHSH and LQKENI. V was pared by 2 bases and J by 3 bases, with 5 bases between. This CDR3 comprises 13 residues. In DNA, the CDR3 is TGTGCCAGCTCACCAGGCCACTACAATGAGCAGTTCTTC. It specifies CASSPGHYNEQFF.

The chain recombines TRBV2 with TRBJ2-7; 7 nucleotides match TRBD2. The CDR3 runs 13 residues. Losses at the gene ends were 6 bases for V and 2 bases for J; bases not matched to a gene: 4. Germline V gene data show CDR1 as SNHLY and CDR2 as FYNNEI. The CDR3 here is CASRASGTYEQYF. CDR3 in DNA: TGTGCCAGCAGGGCTAGCGGTACCTACGAGCAGTACTTC. Using reference TRBV2 and TRBJ2-7 for the parts outside the CDR3, the full variable domain is EPEVTQTPSHQVTQMGQEVILRCVPISNHLYFYWYRQILGQKVEFLVSFYNNEISEKSEIFDDQFSVERPDGSNFTLKIRSTKLEDSAMYFCASRASGTYEQYFGPGTRLTVT.

The chain joins TRBV28 to TRBJ2-7, with 7 bases matching TRBD2. With 5 bases clipped from V and 2 bases from J, the junction kept 6 bases outside the gene matches. Germline CDR1 is MDHEN and CDR2 is SYDVKM. The CDR3 runs to 14 residues. CDR3 in DNA: TGTGCCAGCAGTACGCCGGGACTAACCTACGAGCAGTACTTC. Protein: CASSTPGLTYEQYF.

V usage is TRBV28 and J usage is TRBJ1-6; the D is unclear. This CDR3 contains 13 residues. The ends were cut back, 5 bases at V and 10 bases at J, with 12 bases in the middle. Germline V gene data show CDR1 as MDHEN and CDR2 as SYDVKM. Here the CDR3 reads CASSIPLRSPLHF. CDR3 sequence (DNA): TGTGCCAGCAGTATCCCTCTACGATCACCCCTCCACTTT.

Only a few counts were recorded for this clone. The J gene is TRBJ2-5, the V gene TRBV3-1 (or the pseudogene TRBV3-2); 7 bases are shared with TRBD2. V lost 1 base, J lost 1 base, and 6 bases stayed unmatched. CDR1 LGHDT and CDR2 YNNKEL come from the germline V gene (reference sequence). The CDR3 runs to 16 residues. CDR3 DNA sequence: TGTGCCAGCAGCCAAGGTTCGGGGGGACCCCAAGAGACCCAGTACTTC. Amino acid sequence: CASSQGSGGPQETQYF.

This chain connects TRBV12-3 or TRBV12-4 to TRBJ2-1; D is uncertain. This CDR3 spans 13 amino acids. The ends were cut back, 3 bases at V and 6 bases at J, with 9 bases in the middle. CDR3 protein: CASSFFTGNEQFF. In nucleotides, the CDR3 is TGTGCCAGCAGTTTTTTTACGGGCAATGAGCAGTTCTTC.